Each of the 14 T cell receptor beta chains below was sequenced from the same sample in a study of post-analysis software for immune sequencing data. Each TCR beta cDNA library carried unique molecular identifiers. One entry per CDR3 protein results from TCRdb running MiXCR on the PCR reads. Of roughly 150,000 distinct CDR3 sequences in the sample, approximately 35% were seen once. Here the sequenced sample was blood, taken after autologous hematopoietic stem cell transplantation. The receptors derive from a girl aged 5-17 years with multiple sclerosis.

V and J are TRBV2 and TRBJ2-5; possible D gene TRBD2, 5 bases. Trimming left V 7 bases short and J 3 bases short, with 12 bases between. Germline CDR1 reads SNHLY; CDR2 reads FYNNEI. This CDR3 region has 13 residues. The CDR3 is CASKGVGEETQYF. Here the CDR3 DNA reads TGTGCCAGCAAGGGAGTGGGCGAAGAGACCCAGTACTTC.

For this clonotype: The junction departs from germline at one end; a sequencing error may be responsible. The chain links TRBV20-1 to TRBJ2-5, with 12 bases lining up with TRBD2. Germline CDR1 is DFQATT and CDR2 is SNEGSKA (reference sequence). The CDR3 contains 14 residues. The CDR3 loop is CSARPSGRGEAQYF. The CDR3 DNA follows: TGCAGTGCTAGGCCTAGCGGGAGGGGAGAGGCCCAGTACTTC.

Comments on this clonotype: One end of the junction does not line up with germline, which may come from a read error. The CDR3 sequence is CASSIWGEGGYGYTF. The DNA for the CDR3 is TGTGCCAGCAGTATATGGGGGGAAGGAGGCTATGGCTACACCTTC. The J gene is TRBJ1-2, the V gene TRBV28, with D perhaps TRBD1 (5 bases). The V gene's germline CDR1 is MDHEN and CDR2 SYDVKM. This CDR3 is 15 amino acids long.

The chain combines TRBV7-9 with TRBJ2-1; a weak D match, TRBD2 (5 bases). CDR1 is SEHNR, CDR2 FQNEAQ, per germline (reference sequence). This CDR3 has 13 residues. Trimming took 6 bases from V and 6 from J, leaving 12 bases between them. The chain's CDR3 is CASRTSPGNEQFF. The CDR3 coding sequence is TGTGCCAGCAGAACTAGTCCCGGCAATGAGCAGTTCTTC. Full variable domain (rest looked up from reference TRBV7-9 and TRBJ2-1): DTGVSQNPRHKITKRGQNVTFRCDPISEHNRLYWYRQTLGQGPEFLTYFQNEAQLEKSRLLSDRFSAERPKGSFSTLEIQRTEQGDSAMYLCASRTSPGNEQFFGPGTRLTVL.

This clonotype came up many times. The rearrangement uses TRBV12-3 or TRBV12-4 and TRBJ1-1; D remains unclear. Trimming removed 5 bases from V and 1 base from J, with 5 bases in between. This CDR3 is built from 12 residues. The CDR3 nucleotides are TGTGCCAGCAGTCCCAGGAACACTGAAGCTTTCTTT. This codes for CASSPRNTEAFF.

The CDR3 DNA reads as TGTGCCAGCAGCTTAGATGCCCTTCGAGGCGCCTACGAGCAGTACTTC. Amino acid sequence: CASSLDALRGAYEQYF. V gene TRBV7-2 combines with J gene TRBJ2-7; unclear D gene. Germline V gene lookup returns CDR1 SGHTA and CDR2 FQGNSA. Trimming took off 1 base at V and 2 bases at J, with 15 bases between the two ends. The CDR3 has 16 amino acids.

The chain is built from TRBV9 and TRBJ2-1; 9 bases line up with TRBD2. V trimming: 0 bases; J trimming: 8 bases; junction bases outside the gene matches: 12. This CDR3 comprises 17 residues. Germline V CDR1 and CDR2: SGDLS, YYNGEE. CDR3 in amino acids: CASSVAVAGGPYDEQFF. CDR3 nucleotides: TGTGCCAGCAGCGTAGCTGTGGCGGGAGGGCCATACGATGAGCAGTTCTTC.

This clonotype was recorded a few times. The chain joins TRBV4-2 to TRBJ2-5; tentatively, D is TRBD1 (5 bases). Judging by the DNA end, TRBJ2-7 fits better; the J call may be wrong. Germline loops: CDR1 LGHNA, CDR2 YNFKEQ. The CDR3 covers 14 residues. The chain's CDR3 is CASSQGKGLSEQYF. For the CDR3, the DNA is TGTGCCAGCAGCCAAGGGAAGGGGTTGAGCGAGCAGTACTTC.

In its sample, this clonotype was seen many times. The chain recombines TRBV20-1 with TRBJ1-5; 7 nucleotides line up with TRBD1. The CDR3 totals 14 residues. The germline gives CDR1 DFQATT, CDR2 SNEGSKA (reference sequence). The J segment lost 7 bases and the V segment lost 3 bases, leaving 9 bases of the junction unmatched. CDR3 region: CSASRRGGRQPQHF. The CDR3 DNA reads TGCAGTGCTAGTCGCAGGGGGGGACGGCAGCCCCAGCATTTT.

V and J are TRBV4-3 and TRBJ2-5; tentatively, D is TRBD2 (6 bases). V was shortened by 4 bases and J by 5 bases, with 17 bases between the two germline ends. Germline lookup yields CDR1 LGHNA and CDR2 YSLEER. CDR3 length: 15 residues. The CDR3, as DNA: TGCGCCAGCAGCCCGGGAGTGGGAGACGGGGAGACCCAGTACTTC. Protein: CASSPGVGDGETQYF.

This clonotype has only a few counts. The rearrangement links TRBV29-1 to TRBJ2-5; tentative D call: TRBD1 (6 bases). Per the germline V gene, CDR1 is SQVTM and CDR2 is ANQGSEA. V lost 5 bases to trimming and J lost 5 bases, with 15 bases between them. There are 13 residues in the CDR3. The CDR3: CSVFPGAGETQYF. The CDR3 DNA sequence: TGCAGCGTTTTTCCAGGGGCCGGGGAGACCCAGTACTTC.

The chain employs TRBV7-3 and TRBJ2-1; 12 bases are a match to TRBD2. The germline V gene encodes CDR1 SGHTA and CDR2 FQGTGA. The junction had 6 bases not matched to a gene; V was cut back by 2 bases and J by 7 bases. The CDR3 covers 16 residues. The CDR3 nucleotides are TGTGCCAGCAGCTTATCCCTAGCGGGAGGGCCGAATGAGCAGTTCTTC. Its translation: CASSLSLAGGPNEQFF.

This clonotype was observed at least ten times. This chain links TRBV6-5 with TRBJ2-7; D is undetermined. CDR1 and CDR2 from the germline V gene are MNHEY and SVGAGI. V was trimmed by 6 bases and J by 2 bases, leaving 11 bases between them. The CDR3 is 13 residues long. CDR3 sequence: CASSLGPTYEQYF. Here the CDR3 DNA reads TGTGCCAGCAGCTTAGGACCTACCTACGAGCAGTACTTC.

The CDR3 protein is CASSLVDKAYEQYF. The CDR3 DNA sequence: TGTGCCAGCAGCTTAGTTGACAAAGCCTACGAGCAGTACTTC. The J gene is TRBJ2-7, the V gene TRBV7-2, with D uncertain. The V and J ends lost 1 base and 2 bases respectively, with 9 bases between them. Per the germline V gene, CDR1 is SGHTA and CDR2 is FQGNSA. This CDR3 has 14 residues.